The rows below give T cell receptor beta chains drawn from one sample of a study of Ad26.COV2.S vaccination and SARS-CoV-2 variants. The table came from immunoSEQ multiplex PCR; TCRdb's copy has only in-frame clones and leaves some out. The table shows hundreds of thousands of clones, with about four fifths occurring only once. The sequencing here drew on peripheral blood, taken in a trial of Ad26.COV2.S vaccine versus placebo. All receptors derive from a person between 18 and 65 years old who received the Ad26.COV2.S COVID-19 vaccine or a placebo. Both conserved end residues are part of each CDR3. Fields, in order: D gene, CDR3 length, V gene, clone size, J gene, CDR3 protein, CDR3 DNA. D genes are given only for firm matches. Expanded clones are given a class, and other clones once, few, many or no size at all.

d_gene: -; len: 14; v_gene: TRBV5-1; abundance: -; j_gene: TRBJ1-2; CDR3aa: CASSSGGANYGYTF; CDR3nt: TGCGCCAGCAGCTCGGGGGGAGCTAACTATGGCTACACCTTC
d_gene: -; len: 13; v_gene: TRBV11-2; abundance: -; j_gene: TRBJ2-1; CDR3aa: CASSLDRTLGQFF; CDR3nt: TGTGCCAGCAGCTTAGATCGTACCCTCGGGCAGTTCTTC
d_gene: -; len: 18; v_gene: TRBV6-1; abundance: -; j_gene: TRBJ2-3; CDR3aa: CASSERSGPVRGADTQYF; CDR3nt: TGTGCCAGCAGTGAACGGTCGGGACCAGTCAGGGGGGCAGATACGCAGTATTTT
d_gene: -; len: 13; v_gene: TRBV6-5; abundance: -; j_gene: TRBJ2-7; CDR3aa: CASSYSPGHEQYF; CDR3nt: TGTGCCAGCAGTTACTCTCCGGGGCACGAGCAGTACTTC
d_gene: -; len: 14; v_gene: TRBV5-6; abundance: once; j_gene: TRBJ2-7; CDR3aa: CASSSLGGLSEQYF; CDR3nt: TGTGCCAGCAGCTCCCTTGGGGGCCTTAGCGAGCAGTACTTC
d_gene: -; len: 15; v_gene: TRBV13; abundance: -; j_gene: TRBJ2-7; CDR3aa: CASSFSPASSYEQYF; CDR3nt: TGTGCCAGCAGCTTTTCTCCAGCGTCTTCCTACGAGCAGTACTTC
d_gene: -; len: 13; v_gene: TRBV5-4; abundance: few; j_gene: TRBJ2-2; CDR3aa: CASSFGNTGELFF; CDR3nt: TGTGCCAGCAGCTTCGGTAACACCGGGGAGCTGTTTTTT
d_gene: -; len: 15; v_gene: TRBV12-5; abundance: -; j_gene: TRBJ1-2; CDR3aa: CASGLVRQRIYGYTF; CDR3nt: TGTGCTAGTGGTTTGGTGAGACAGAGGATCTATGGCTACACCTTC
d_gene: -; len: 12; v_gene: TRBV7-9; abundance: few; j_gene: TRBJ2-1; CDR3aa: CASSPLGGEQFF; CDR3nt: TGTGCCAGCAGCCCCCTCGGGGGTGAGCAGTTCTTC
d_gene: -; len: 13; v_gene: TRBV19; abundance: -; j_gene: TRBJ2-3; CDR3aa: CASNQGSADTQYF; CDR3nt: TGTGCCAGTAACCAGGGTAGCGCAGATACGCAGTATTTT
d_gene: -; len: 12; v_gene: TRBV27; abundance: -; j_gene: TRBJ1-1; CDR3aa: CASSFPGTRAFF; CDR3nt: TGTGCCAGCAGTTTTCCCGGAACGAGGGCTTTCTTT
d_gene: -; len: 16; v_gene: TRBV5-5; abundance: -; j_gene: TRBJ2-1; CDR3aa: CASSSSGNGDYNEQFF; CDR3nt: TGTGCCAGCAGCTCATCGGGCAACGGAGACTACAATGAGCAGTTCTTC
d_gene: -; len: 15; v_gene: TRBV7-6; abundance: once; j_gene: TRBJ1-2; CDR3aa: CASSLGSGINYGYTF; CDR3nt: TGTGCCAGCAGCTTAGGCTCCGGGATTAACTATGGCTACACCTTC
d_gene: TRBD2; len: 19; v_gene: TRBV3-1/TRBV3-2; abundance: -; j_gene: TRBJ2-7; CDR3aa: CASSQSSLPGLAGAYEQYF; CDR3nt: TGTGCCAGCAGCCAATCCTCCCTGCCGGGACTAGCGGGTGCCTACGAGCAGTACTTC